What follows are 30 T cell receptor beta chains derived from one specimen sequenced in a study of shared clonotypes between healthy human individuals. TCRdb's copy holds only in-frame clones and misses some; the assay was immunoSEQ multiplex PCR. The repertoire holds about a million clones, with approximately 70% as singletons. Sequenced material: memory CD4+ T cells sorted from blood. Subset noted: CD45RA-negative fraction. The receptor set was obtained from a man aged 18 to 29 in good health.

The chain carries TRBV5-1 and TRBJ2-2; D is ambiguous. Trimming took 1 base from V and 6 from J, leaving 10 bases between them. CDR1 is SGHRS and CDR2 is YFSETQ in the germline V gene. The CDR3 contains 14 residues. In DNA, the CDR3 is TGCGCCAGCAGCTTGATCGCCCAGGCCGGGGAGCTGTTTTTT. Translating gives CASSLIAQAGELFF.

The V call is TRBV5-4, the J call TRBJ2-7, with 7 bases that match TRBD1. V lost 1 base to trimming and J lost 2 bases; unmatched junction nucleotides: 3. The germline gives CDR1 SGHNT, CDR2 YYREEE (reference sequence). The CDR3 length is 14 residues. The CDR3 protein is CASSLNRGAYEQYF. The CDR3 nucleotides read TGTGCCAGCAGCTTGAACAGGGGAGCCTACGAGCAGTACTTC.

The CDR3 DNA reads as TGTGCCAGCAGCCGTGACAGGTTCAATCAGCCCCAGCATTTT. Its translation: CASSRDRFNQPQHF. The chain employs TRBV28 and TRBJ1-5; D perhaps matches TRBD1 (6 bases). V gave up 6 bases and J gave up 3 bases, with 12 bases separating them. Germline V gene lookup returns CDR1 MDHEN and CDR2 SYDVKM. CDR3 length: 14 residues.

The gene calls are TRBV7-2 and TRBJ2-3; D may correspond to TRBD1 or TRBD2 (5 bases each). Trimming removed 5 bases from V and 4 bases from J, with 16 bases in between. The CDR3 is 15 residues long. Germline values: CDR1 SGHTA, CDR2 FQGNSA. CDR3 in amino acids: CASSVRDQTPDTQYF. CDR3 coding DNA: TGTGCCAGCAGCGTCCGGGACCAGACCCCAGATACGCAGTATTTT.

The gene calls are TRBV4-1 and TRBJ2-2, with D tentatively TRBD1 (6 bases). The germline CDR1 and CDR2 sequences are MGHRA and YSYEKL. The CDR3 is 15 residues long. V gave up 6 bases and J gave up 0 bases, with 11 bases separating them. For the CDR3, the DNA is TGCGCCAGCAGTCGAGGGGGTGCGAACACCGGGGAGCTGTTTTTT. This codes for CASSRGGANTGELFF.

CDR3 sequence reads: CSVVVSGGSTDTQYF. The CDR3 DNA reads as TGCAGCGTTGTAGTCTCGGGGGGAAGCACAGATACGCAGTATTTT. The chain has TRBV29-1 and TRBJ2-3, with 7 bases aligning to TRBD2. The CDR3 totals 15 residues. The V gene's germline CDR1 is SQVTM and CDR2 ANQGSEA. J was trimmed by 0 bases and V by 4 bases; bases with no gene match: 7.

V is TRBV7-9 and J is TRBJ2-5, with D perhaps given as TRBD1 or TRBD2 (6 bases each). The CDR3 spans 14 residues. CDR1 is SEHNR and CDR2 is FQNEAQ in the germline V gene (reference sequence). Trimming removed 1 base at V and 5 bases at J, with 11 bases between. The chain's CDR3 is CASSLGGAQETQYF. CDR3 sequence (DNA): TGTGCCAGCAGCTTAGGGGGGGCGCAGGAGACCCAGTACTTC. The full variable domain, completed using reference TRBV7-9 and TRBJ2-5, is DTGVSQNPRHKITKRGQNVTFRCDPISEHNRLYWYRQTLGQGPEFLTYFQNEAQLEKSRLLSDRFSAERPKGSFSTLEIQRTEQGDSAMYLCASSLGGAQETQYFGPGTRLLVL.

The DNA of the CDR3 is TGTGCCTGGAGGGGGCCCATAGCCACAGATACGCAGTATTTT. Its translation is CAWRGPIATDTQYF. The chain carries TRBV30 and TRBJ2-3; weak D call: TRBD1 (5 bases). V was pared by 3 bases and J by 2 bases, with 12 bases between. The CDR3 length is 14 residues. Germline assignment: CDR1 GTSNPN and CDR2 SVGIG (reference sequence).

V gene TRBV7-9 combines with J gene TRBJ2-7; a possible D gene is TRBD2 (5 bases). Germline CDR1 SEHNR, CDR2 FQNEAQ (reference sequence). CDR3 length: 15 residues. Trimming took 5 bases from V and 5 from J, leaving 19 bases between them. The CDR3 DNA reads TGTGCCAGCAGCACGATAACTAGAATCTCGAACGAGCAGTACTTC. Amino acid sequence: CASSTITRISNEQYF.

V gene TRBV5-6 combines with J gene TRBJ2-7; D is ambiguous. Trimming took off 7 bases at V and 7 bases at J, with 12 bases between the two ends. Per the germline V gene, CDR1 is SGHDT and CDR2 is YYEEEE. The CDR3 consists of 11 residues. CDR3 sequence reads: CASSDGREQYF. CDR3 coding DNA: TGTGCCAGCTCAGACGGGCGGGAGCAGTACTTC.

J is TRBJ2-2 and V is TRBV30; D possibly uses TRBD1 or TRBD2 (6 bases each). The germline V gene encodes CDR1 GTSNPN and CDR2 SVGIG (reference sequence). Trimming shortened V by 5 bases and J by 6 bases, and 16 bases separated the two germline ends. This CDR3 is 14 amino acids long. The CDR3 region has the DNA TGTGCCTGGGCGGGATGGGGGGCCGCCGGGGAGCTGTTTTTT. Its protein is CAWAGWGAAGELFF.

J is TRBJ2-2 and V is TRBV5-6; 7 positions match TRBD1. The germline gives CDR1 SGHDT, CDR2 YYEEEE. J lost 3 bases, V lost 5 bases, and 13 bases had no gene match. CDR3 size: 17 residues. CDR3 sequence (DNA): TGTGCCAGCAGTCCCTCCGGGGCAGGGGGATACACCGGGGAGCTGTTTTTT. The encoded protein is CASSPSGAGGYTGELFF. Full variable domain (remainder filled in from reference TRBV5-6 and TRBJ2-2): DAGVTQSPTHLIKTRGQQVTLRCSPKSGHDTVSWYQQALGQGPQFIFQYYEEEERQRGNFPDRFSGHQFPNYSSELNVNALLLGDSALYLCASSPSGAGGYTGELFFGEGSRLTVL.

For this clone: Additional DNA sequences in this sample encode the identical CDR3. The V gene is TRBV5-1, the J gene TRBJ2-1; weak D call: TRBD1 (6 bases). The CDR3 covers 14 residues. Per the germline V gene, CDR1 is SGHRS and CDR2 is YFSETQ. Deletions cut 0 bases from V and 4 bases from J, with 8 bases between. The CDR3 DNA reads TGCGCCAGCAGCTTGGCTCAGGGGTACAATGAGCAGTTCTTC. This sequence encodes CASSLAQGYNEQFF.

As concerns this clone: The sample carries other DNA sequences with the same CDR3. V and J are TRBV5-1 and TRBJ2-7; no clear D gene. Trimming cost V 4 bases and J 3 bases, with 11 bases left between them. The CDR3 spans 13 residues. Looked up from germline, CDR1 is SGHRS and CDR2 is YFSETQ. In DNA, the CDR3 is TGCGCCAGCAGCCCGGATCCTAGCTACGAGCAGTACTTC. This gives the protein CASSPDPSYEQYF.

The chain employs TRBV19 and TRBJ1-1, with D perhaps matching TRBD1 (5 bases). The CDR3 has 13 amino acids. V was shortened by 6 bases and J by 2 bases, with 10 bases between the two germline ends. CDR1 is LNHDA and CDR2 is SQIVND in the germline V gene (reference sequence). The chain's CDR3 is CASRDSGNTEAFF. The CDR3 DNA sequence: TGTGCCAGTAGAGACAGCGGAAACACTGAAGCTTTCTTT.

The genes are TRBV19 and TRBJ2-5; possibly TRBD1 for D (6 bases). This CDR3 has 11 residues. Germline V gives CDR1 LNHDA, CDR2 SQIVND (reference sequence). The V gene lost 10 bases and the J gene lost 4 bases, with 10 bases spanning the gap. The CDR3 coding sequence is TGTGCCACCAGAGGGGGAGAGACCCAGTACTTC. It is translated as CATRGGETQYF.

The CDR3 here is CASSIDPGNIQYF. The CDR3 DNA follows: TGTGCCAGTAGTATAGATCCGGGAAACATTCAGTACTTC. J is TRBJ2-4 and V is TRBV19, with D unclear. Germline assignment: CDR1 LNHDA and CDR2 SQIVND (reference sequence). Trimming shortened V by 0 bases and J by 6 bases, and 6 bases separated the two germline ends. The CDR3 consists of 13 residues. The full variable domain, with the rest looked up from reference TRBV19 and TRBJ2-4, is DGGITQSPKYLFRKEGQNVTLSCEQNLNHDAMYWYRQDPGQGLRLIYYSQIVNDFQKGDIAEGYSVSREKKESFPLTVTSAQKNPTAFYLCASSIDPGNIQYFGAGTRLSVL.

The chain recombines TRBV6-5 with TRBJ2-7; 7 bases agree with TRBD1. Trimming at V came to 5 bases and at J to 3 bases, leaving 7 bases not matched to a gene. CDR3 length: 14 residues. CDR1 MNHEY and CDR2 SVGAGI come from the germline V gene. CDR3 loop: CASSKHRGLYEQYF. The CDR3 nucleotides read TGTGCCAGCAGTAAACATAGGGGGCTCTACGAGCAGTACTTC.

The rearrangement joins TRBV18 to TRBJ2-7; the match to TRBD1 covers 7 bases. The V segment lost 3 bases and the J segment 0 bases; nucleotides outside the gene matches: 8. CDR3 length: 16 amino acids. Germline V lookup: CDR1 KGHSH, CDR2 LQKENI. The CDR3 region is CASSPMTGTSSYEQYF. The CDR3 DNA is TGTGCCAGCTCACCGATGACAGGGACCTCCTCCTACGAGCAGTACTTC.

This chain joins TRBV5-4 and TRBJ2-5; TRBD1 matches 8 bases. The CDR3 totals 15 residues. V trimming: 1 base; J trimming: 1 base; junction bases outside the gene matches: 3. CDR1 is SGHNT, CDR2 YYREEE, per germline (reference sequence). The CDR3: CASSLPGTGQETQYF. As DNA, the CDR3 is TGTGCCAGCAGCTTGCCCGGGACAGGCCAAGAGACCCAGTACTTC.

This clone has only one observation. The chain has TRBV5-6 and TRBJ2-5, with D possibly matching TRBD1 (6 bases). The CDR3 has 15 residues. V lost 3 bases, J lost 3 bases, and 15 bases lay in between. Germline V gives CDR1 SGHDT, CDR2 YYEEEE. The CDR3 DNA follows: TGTGCCAGCAGCTCTTACTTGAAGGGGGAAGAGACCCAGTACTTC. Translation gives CASSSYLKGEETQYF.

The CDR3 region has the DNA TGTGCCAGCAGCCCAAGACAGGGGGGTTTCTCCTATAATTCACCCCTCCACTTT. Encoded protein: CASSPRQGGFSYNSPLHF. The genes are TRBV9 and TRBJ1-6; 9 bases are a match to TRBD1. The germline gives CDR1 SGDLS, CDR2 YYNGEE. V gave up 4 bases and J gave up 0 bases; unmatched junction bases: 8. The CDR3 sequence is 18 residues long. Combining the CDR3 with reference TRBV9 and TRBJ1-6 gives the whole variable domain DSGVTQTPKHLITATGQRVTLRCSPRSGDLSVYWYQQSLDQGLQFLIQYYNGEERAKGNILERFSAQQFPDLHSELNLSSLELGDSALYFCASSPRQGGFSYNSPLHFGNGTRLTVT.

This chain links TRBV5-1 with TRBJ2-1; D perhaps matches TRBD2 (5 bases). V lost 4 bases and J lost 5, with 13 bases in between. CDR3 length equals 14 residues. Germline assignment: CDR1 SGHRS and CDR2 YFSETQ. This CDR3 reads CASSPLRANNEQFF. For the CDR3, the DNA is TGCGCCAGCAGCCCATTGAGGGCCAACAATGAGCAGTTCTTC.

The rearrangement links TRBV30 to TRBJ1-6; D might be TRBD1 (6 bases). The CDR3 is made up of 13 amino acids. V was pared by 4 bases and J by 7 bases, with 11 bases between. The germline V gene encodes CDR1 GTSNPN and CDR2 SVGIG (reference sequence). The CDR3 nucleotides are TGTGCCTGGACAGGGGATGGCAATTCACCCCTCCACTTT. This translates into CAWTGDGNSPLHF.

The chain recombines TRBV25-1 with TRBJ2-3; TRBD1 agrees at 8 bases. The CDR3 consists of 15 residues. The germline gives CDR1 MGHDK, CDR2 SYGVNS. V was pared by 8 bases and J by 2 bases, with 9 bases of the junction left unmatched. CDR3: CASRSTGAPTDTQYF. DNA of the CDR3: TGTGCCAGCCGATCGACAGGGGCCCCCACAGATACGCAGTATTTT.

J is TRBJ1-5 and V is TRBV19; D remains ambiguous. This CDR3 is built from 15 residues. CDR1 and CDR2 from the germline V gene are LNHDA and SQIVND (reference sequence). The V end was cut by 1 base, the J end by 2 bases, with 9 bases between. The CDR3 nucleotides read TGTGCCAGTAGTATAGCGGGGATGCGCAATCAGCCCCAGCATTTT. This codes for CASSIAGMRNQPQHF.

The gene calls are TRBV5-1 and TRBJ1-3; 9 positions agree with TRBD1. V was clipped by 7 bases and J by 3 bases; unmatched bases: 5. Germline V gene data show CDR1 as SGHRS and CDR2 as YFSETQ. The CDR3 loop spans 14 amino acids. In DNA form, the CDR3 reads TGCGCCAGCCCACAGGGGGCGGGTGGAAACACCATATATTTT. This encodes CASPQGAGGNTIYF.

The chain combines TRBV4-1 with TRBJ2-1; 8 nucleotides align to TRBD2. After removal of 4 bases from V and 6 bases from J, the junction contained 11 bases not matched to a gene. Germline V gene lookup returns CDR1 MGHRA and CDR2 YSYEKL. This CDR3 has 16 amino acids. The DNA for the CDR3 is TGCGCCAGCAGCCGGGCCCCGGCGGGAGGCGGCAATGAGCAGTTCTTC. Translation: CASSRAPAGGGNEQFF.

The chain carries TRBV5-8 and TRBJ2-3; 9 nucleotides match TRBD2. Trimming cost V 1 base and J 0 bases; bases outside gene matches: 3. In germline, CDR1 is SGHTS, CDR2 YDEGEE. This CDR3 comprises 16 residues. The CDR3 bases are TGTGCCAGCAGCTTGCTAGCGGGGTTAAGCACAGATACGCAGTATTTT. Its translation: CASSLLAGLSTDTQYF.

The chain is built from TRBV9 and TRBJ1-5, with unresolved D. The CDR3 covers 15 residues. Per the germline V gene, CDR1 is SGDLS and CDR2 is YYNGEE. V was trimmed by 0 bases and J by 2 bases, leaving 9 bases between them. As DNA, the CDR3 is TGTGCCAGCAGCGTAGGACCCGAGGGCAATCAGCCCCAGCATTTT. This codes for CASSVGPEGNQPQHF.